This is a list of T cell receptor beta chains from one sample in a study of T cells in Graves' hyperthyroidism and ophthalmopathy. TCRdb ran MiXCR on the multiplex PCR reads and lists one entry per CDR3 protein. This sample has around 620,000 distinct CDR3 sequences, with roughly 17% found just once. Sample: blood. Receptors originate from a woman aged 25 to 45 with Graves' hyperthyroidism. CDR3s include the opening cysteine and the closing phenylalanine or tryptophan. D genes are given only for firm matches. A row's size may be missing; if present it is once, few, many or a size class.

>TRBJ1-6|16|TRBV12-3/TRBV12-4|-|-
TGTGCCAGCAGTGCATCAGGAGCGACCTATAATTCACCCCTCCACTTT
CASSASGATYNSPLHF
>TRBJ1-5|16|TRBV20-1|few|TRBD1
TGCAGTGCTAGAGATCGAAGGACAGGGGGGTATCAGCCCCAGCATTTT
CSARDRRTGGYQPQHF
>TRBJ2-6|14|TRBV11-1|few|-
TGTGCCAGCAGAGAAAGCTCTGGGGCCAACGTCCTGACTTTC
CASRESSGANVLTF
>TRBJ2-1|16|TRBV4-3|-|-
TGCGCCAGCAGCCAAGAAAAAGTGGTCGAGCGGGATGAGCAGTTCTTC
CASSQEKVVERDEQFF
>TRBJ1-1|14|TRBV7-2|many|-
TGTGCCAGCAGCGTTCGGGGGGCTACCACTGAAGCTTTCTTT
CASSVRGATTEAFF
>TRBJ2-3|17|TRBV27|few|-
TGTGCCAGCACACCCCTTCCAGCAGAAGAGGGCACAGATACGCAGTATTTT
CASTPLPAEEGTDTQYF
>TRBJ2-3|13|TRBV14|-|-
TGTGCCAGTACCGCGGTGAACACAGATACGCAGTATTTT
CASTAVNTDTQYF
>TRBJ1-5|14|TRBV18|many|-
TGTGCCAGCTCACCATTCAGCAATCAGGGGCCCCAGCATTTT
CASSPFSNQGPQHF
>TRBJ2-3|15|TRBV12-3/TRBV12-4|many|TRBD2
TGTGCCAGCAGACCTAGCGGGATGAGCACAGATACGCAGTATTTT
CASRPSGMSTDTQYF
>TRBJ2-1|15|TRBV14|few|-
TGTGCCAGCAGCCAAGTTAGTAGCTCCTACAATGAGCAGTTCTTC
CASSQVSSSYNEQFF
>TRBJ2-2|15|TRBV6-1|-|-
TGTGCCAGCAGTGCCAATTTATATGGTACCGGGGAGCTGTTTTTT
CASSANLYGTGELFF
>TRBJ2-1|14|TRBV20-1|many|-
TGCAGTGCAAACCAGAGGTGGTTAGGAACTCAGCAGTTCTTC
CSANQRWLGTQQFF
>TRBJ2-5|16|TRBV7-2|many|-
TGTGCCAGCAGCTTAGCGAGCTGGGACTTACAAGAGACCCAGTACTTC
CASSLASWDLQETQYF
>TRBJ1-2|12|TRBV29-1|-|TRBD1
TGCAGCGCCCACAGGGGTGACTATGGCTACACCTTC
CSAHRGDYGYTF
>TRBJ2-3|15|TRBV11-2|many|-
TGTGCCAGCAGCTTAAGGGGTGTATCCGCAGATACGCAGTATTTT
CASSLRGVSADTQYF
>TRBJ2-5|16|TRBV15|many|-
TGTGCCACCAGCAAGGGTGGTCGAGATTCTCAAGAGACCCAGTACTTC
CATSKGGRDSQETQYF
>TRBJ1-2|14|TRBV5-5|-|TRBD1
TGTGCCAGCAGCTTCGCAGGGGGCTCCTATAGCTACACCTTC
CASSFAGGSYSYTF
>TRBJ1-5|14|TRBV7-2|few|-
TGTGCCAGCAGCTTAGGGGCATGGGGTCAGCCCCAGCATTTT
CASSLGAWGQPQHF
>TRBJ2-5|15|TRBV7-3|-|TRBD2
TGTGCCAGCAGCCCAGCGGGAGGGCCCCAAGAGACCCAGTACTTC
CASSPAGGPQETQYF
>TRBJ2-2|15|TRBV20-1|many|TRBD2
TGCAGTGCCCATGTAGCGGGCGCGAACACCGGGGAGCTGTTTTTT
CSAHVAGANTGELFF
>TRBJ2-7|18|TRBV20-1|-|TRBD2
TGCAGTTTCAATGTCAGGGGCGTTCTAGCGGGAGATTCTTTTGTGCAGTACTTC
CSFNVRGVLAGDSFVQYF
>TRBJ2-3|15|TRBV7-3|many|TRBD2
TGTGCCAGCAGCTTAACTAGCGGGAGTGCTGATACGCAGTATTTT
CASSLTSGSADTQYF
>TRBJ1-5|15|TRBV18|few|-
TGTGCCAGCTCACCCTACAGGGAAGGAAATCAGCCCCAGCATTTT
CASSPYREGNQPQHF
>TRBJ2-5|13|TRBV20-1|-|TRBD1
TGCAGTGCTATGCGACAGGGCCGGGAGACCCAGTACTTC
CSAMRQGRETQYF
>TRBJ2-3|13|TRBV6-5|few|-
TGTGCCAGCAGTTACTCAGTGCGCGGTACGCAGTATTTT
CASSYSVRGTQYF
>TRBJ2-7|15|TRBV9|many|-
TGTGCCAGCAGCGTAGGAGGGGTGCAGTCGGGCGAGCAGTACTTC
CASSVGGVQSGEQYF
>TRBJ1-2|14|TRBV6-5|many|-
TGTGCCAGCAGTTACGAAGGGTTTAACTATGGCTACACCTTC
CASSYEGFNYGYTF
>TRBJ2-7|13|TRBV28|many|-
TGTGCCAGCAGTTGGGACCAAATCTACGAGCAGTACTTC
CASSWDQIYEQYF
>TRBJ2-2|14|TRBV3-1|many|TRBD2
TGTGCCAGCAGCCCTGGACTAGCGAGGGGGGAGCTGTTTTTT
CASSPGLARGELFF
>TRBJ2-3|16|TRBV3-1|many|TRBD2
TGTGCCAGCAGCCAAGAGAGCGGGAGGGCCCAAGATACGCAGTATTTT
CASSQESGRAQDTQYF
>TRBJ1-2|13|TRBV28|many|-
TGTGCCAGCAGCTACAGGGAGGACTATGGCTACACCTTC
CASSYREDYGYTF
>TRBJ1-1|13|TRBV12-3/TRBV12-4|many|-
TGTGCCAGCAACGGGGGTTATTCCCATGAAGCTTTCTTT
CASNGGYSHEAFF
>TRBJ2-7|17|TRBV6-6|-|TRBD2
TGTGCCAGCAGTTACATATACGGGACTAGCGGGAGTTACGAGCAGTACTTC
CASSYIYGTSGSYEQYF
>TRBJ1-1|12|TRBV29-1|many|-
TGCAGCGTTTCGGCAGGGCATACTGAAGCTTTCTTT
CSVSAGHTEAFF
>TRBJ1-1|14|TRBV28|once|TRBD1
TGTGCCAGCAGTCCCTCGGGGGGGACAGGGATAACTTTCTTT
CASSPSGGTGITFF
>TRBJ2-3|14|TRBV28|many|TRBD2
TGTGCCAGCGGGGGGGTACGGGAGACAGATACGCAGTATTTT
CASGGVRETDTQYF
>TRBJ1-5|16|TRBV2|-|-
TGTGCCAGCAGTGAAGAGTCCGCTCTTAACTTGGGGCCCCAGCATTTT
CASSEESALNLGPQHF
>TRBJ2-1|16|TRBV9|-|-
TGTGCCAGCAGCGCCTTAAGTAGGGGAGTCCACAATGAGCAGTTCTTC
CASSALSRGVHNEQFF
>TRBJ2-5|13|TRBV5-1|few|-
TGCGCCAGCGCTTCTATCCCAGGGGAGACCCAGTACTTC
CASASIPGETQYF
>TRBJ1-5|17|TRBV2|many|TRBD1
TGTGCCAGCAGTGAGGGACAGGGGGTTAAGTATGGACAGCCCCAGCATTTT
CASSEGQGVKYGQPQHF
>TRBJ2-3|17|TRBV7-9|many|TRBD2
TGTGCCAGCAGCAACCCACCGGGACTACCGTTCACAGATACGCAGTATTTT
CASSNPPGLPFTDTQYF
>TRBJ2-5|14|TRBV2|-|-
TGTGCCAGCGGGAAGAGCGGGTCCCAAGAGACCCAGTACTTC
CASGKSGSQETQYF
>TRBJ2-2|12|TRBV30|-|-
TGTGCCTGGGTGAGGGGGGCCGGGGAGCTGTTTTTT
CAWVRGAGELFF
>TRBJ1-1|23|TRBV29-1|few|TRBD1
TGCAGCGTTGTTAGTCCCCAAGTGCGGGACAGAGTGTCCAAACACCCCACGAACACTGAAGCTTTCTTT
CSVVSPQVRDRVSKHPTNTEAFF
>TRBJ2-1|14|TRBV19|-|TRBD1
TGTGCCAGTACCTGGACAGGGGGAAGTAACGAGCAGTTCTTC
CASTWTGGSNEQFF
>TRBJ2-1|18|TRBV27|-|TRBD2
TGTGCCAGCAGTTTGAAGGAACCCCCTAGCGGGGGGAACAATGAGCAGTTCTTC
CASSLKEPPSGGNNEQFF